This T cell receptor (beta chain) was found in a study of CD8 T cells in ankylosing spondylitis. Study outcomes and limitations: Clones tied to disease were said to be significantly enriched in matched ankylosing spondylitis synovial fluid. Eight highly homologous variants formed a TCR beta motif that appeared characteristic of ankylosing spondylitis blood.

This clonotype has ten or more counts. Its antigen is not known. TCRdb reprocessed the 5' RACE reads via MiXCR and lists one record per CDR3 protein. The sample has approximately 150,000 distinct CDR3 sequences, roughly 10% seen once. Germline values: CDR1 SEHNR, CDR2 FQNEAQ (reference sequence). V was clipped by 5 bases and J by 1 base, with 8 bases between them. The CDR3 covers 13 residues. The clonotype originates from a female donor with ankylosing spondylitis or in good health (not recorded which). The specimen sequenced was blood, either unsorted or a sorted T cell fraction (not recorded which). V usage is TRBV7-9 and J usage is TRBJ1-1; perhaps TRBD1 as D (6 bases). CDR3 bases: TGTGCCAGCAGCCCACAGGGGAACACTGAAGCTTTCTTT. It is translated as CASSPQGNTEAFF.